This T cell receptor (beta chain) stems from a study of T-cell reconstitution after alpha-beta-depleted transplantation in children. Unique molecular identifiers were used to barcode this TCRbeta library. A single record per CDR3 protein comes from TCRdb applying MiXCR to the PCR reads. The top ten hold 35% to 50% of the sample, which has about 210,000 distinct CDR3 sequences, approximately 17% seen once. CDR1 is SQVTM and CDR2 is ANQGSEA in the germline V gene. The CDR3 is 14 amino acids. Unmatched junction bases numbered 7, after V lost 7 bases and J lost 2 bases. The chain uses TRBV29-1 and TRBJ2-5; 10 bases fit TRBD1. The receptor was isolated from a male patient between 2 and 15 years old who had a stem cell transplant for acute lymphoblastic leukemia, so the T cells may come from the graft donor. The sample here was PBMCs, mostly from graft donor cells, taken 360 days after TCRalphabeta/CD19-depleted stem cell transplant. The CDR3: CSGRPGQGQETQYF. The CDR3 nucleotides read TGCAGCGGCAGACCGGGACAGGGGCAAGAGACCCAGTACTTC.